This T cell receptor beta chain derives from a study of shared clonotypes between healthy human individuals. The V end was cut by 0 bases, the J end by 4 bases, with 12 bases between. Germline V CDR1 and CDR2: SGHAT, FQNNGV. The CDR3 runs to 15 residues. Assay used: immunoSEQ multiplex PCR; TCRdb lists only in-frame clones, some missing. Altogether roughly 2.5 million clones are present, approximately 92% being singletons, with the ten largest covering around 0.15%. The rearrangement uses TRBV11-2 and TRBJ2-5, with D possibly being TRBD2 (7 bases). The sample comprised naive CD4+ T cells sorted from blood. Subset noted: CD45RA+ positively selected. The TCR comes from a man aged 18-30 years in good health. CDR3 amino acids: CASSLDGGGGETQYF. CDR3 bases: TGTGCCAGCAGCTTAGATGGGGGAGGGGGAGAGACCCAGTACTTC.